The rows below give T cell receptor beta chains drawn from one sample of a study of CD8 T cells in Susac syndrome. MiXCR, run by TCRdb on the immunoSEQ multiplex PCR reads, gives a single entry per CDR3 protein. This table has fewer than 200,000 distinct CDR3 sequences, 90% to 95% appearing once. Sequences were obtained from CD4+ T cells from PBMCs. The receptors stem from a human donor with Susac syndrome. Both conserved end residues are part of each CDR3.

V	J	CDR3
TRBV20-1	TRBJ2-1	CSARGPPSYNEQFF
TRBV29-1	TRBJ2-7	CSVLTGNIYEQYF
TRBV28	TRBJ2-6	CASTRTAGANVLTF
TRBV2	TRBJ2-5	CASSARGETQYF
TRBV19	TRBJ1-6	CASSLAGGLRNSPLHF
TRBV4-2	TRBJ2-1	CASSFQTSGGAVEQFF
TRBV10-3	TRBJ2-1	CAISAPELAGGLKYNEQFF
TRBV20-1	TRBJ2-5	CSARGDRLYQETQYF
TRBV29-1	TRBJ2-1	CSVTRVPEQFF
TRBV7-8	TRBJ2-1	CASSPRLEPQYNEQFF
TRBV4-1	TRBJ2-5	CASSQESGPRGETQYF
TRBV15	TRBJ2-1	CATSRGSGGKSYNEQFF
TRBV11-2	TRBJ2-2	CASAGLEGVGELFF
TRBV27	TRBJ2-7	CASRTKLGPYEQYF
TRBV2	TRBJ2-3	CASSGTGGRYGTDTQYF
TRBV28	TRBJ2-7	CASSSPTASSYEQYF
TRBV4-2	TRBJ2-1	CASSQDGGGLYNEQFF
TRBV6-5	TRBJ1-5	CASSSRGTGNQPQHF
TRBV3-1	TRBJ1-1	CASSPMTGLRNTEAFF
TRBV4-2	TRBJ2-7	CASSQDRQGGLVGYEQYF
TRBV9	TRBJ1-2	CASSVGTVNYGYTF
TRBV6-1	TRBJ2-3	CASSEYTDTQYF
TRBV30	TRBJ2-6	CAWSKGDSGANVLTF
TRBV7-9	TRBJ2-7	CASSLAGTGRVYEQYF
TRBV10-3	TRBJ2-5	CAISESQGALETQYF
TRBV29-1	TRBJ2-1	CSGVTQDSYNEQFF
TRBV7-9	TRBJ2-3	CASSFPPGTDTQYF
TRBV7-2	TRBJ1-5	CASGQRQGTEPQHF
TRBV5-1	TRBJ2-6	CASSREGLGSGANVLTF
TRBV10-2	TRBJ2-1	CASKPRGGYNEQFF
TRBV3-1	TRBJ2-6	CASSQTGAGANVLTF
TRBV9	TRBJ2-3	CASSLTPGPSTDTQYF
TRBV5-1	TRBJ1-1	CASSFSVTGGFSGTEAFF
TRBV11-2	TRBJ1-3	CASTDVGNTIYF
TRBV3-1	TRBJ2-1	CASSQSTTYNEQFF
TRBV19	TRBJ1-2	CASTMSGSGGYGYTF
TRBV5-1	TRBJ1-5	CASSLFSGEGQPQHF
TRBV3-1	TRBJ1-1	CASSQMVTNTEAFF
TRBV20-1	TRBJ2-7	CSARSREETYEQYF
TRBV29-1	TRBJ2-4	CSVEEGAKNIQYF
TRBV3-1	TRBJ1-1	CASSQAGGDTEAFF
TRBV12-5	TRBJ2-3	CASGQGTDTQYF
TRBV2	TRBJ2-5	CASSTHDRAGLETQYF
TRBV2	TRBJ2-2	CASSKRGNGELFF
TRBV6-1	TRBJ2-3	CASSSWDIGTDTQYF
TRBV7-2	TRBJ2-7	CASSPVGARSHEQYF
TRBV19	TRBJ2-7	CAREYSSGYTYEQYF
TRBV19	TRBJ1-3	CASSIIGNTIYF
TRBV5-4	TRBJ2-7	CASSLGLAGTYEQYF